This passage covers 26 T cell receptor beta chains from one sample sequenced in a study of cytomegalovirus exposure and HLA in healthy donors (TCRdb year 2017). The library was made by the immunoSEQ multiplex PCR assay. The multiplex PCR relied on a mix of 60 forward primers for TCR Vbeta segments and 13 reverse primers for TCR Jbeta segments. TCRdb obtained this table from immuneACCESS and retained in-frame rearrangements with V and J assigned. These tables miss some clones; where compared with another copy, unresolved V genes account for less than half of the shortfall, and the remainder is unexplained. This sample holds about 170,000 clones; about 79% were observed only once. Roughly 0.76% of the sample lies in the top ten. The specimen was PBMCs. The receptors derive from a female donor in good health and CMV-seronegative.

The rearrangement links TRBV7-3 to TRBJ2-2; 11 bases are a match to TRBD2. Germline V gene data show CDR1 as SGHTA and CDR2 as FQGTGA. V was clipped by 10 bases and J by 0 bases; unmatched bases: 4. The CDR3 is made up of 15 amino acids. CDR3 DNA sequence: TGTGCCACCCAGACTAGCGGGGCGAACACCGGGGAGCTGTTTTTT. Amino acids: CATQTSGANTGELFF.

This clone was seen a few times. The chain recombines TRBV4-2 with TRBJ2-2; 9 bases map to TRBD1. The germline V gene encodes CDR1 LGHNA and CDR2 YNFKEQ. CDR3 length equals 15 residues. The trim removed 1 base at V and 5 bases at J, leaving 2 bases unmatched. CDR3 loop: CASSQGQGGTGELFF. In DNA, the CDR3 is TGTGCCAGCAGCCAAGGACAGGGGGGTACCGGGGAGCTGTTTTTT.

This clone showed up just once. The V and J genes are TRBV19 and TRBJ1-1, with 7 bases that match TRBD1. Germline CDR1 and CDR2: LNHDA and SQIVND (reference sequence). V lost 4 bases to trimming and J lost 6 bases; unmatched junction nucleotides: 11. This CDR3 comprises 15 residues. The CDR3 region has the DNA TGTGCCAGTAGTAACAATGCAGGGGGTAGATCTGAAGCTTTCTTT. This codes for CASSNNAGGRSEAFF.

This clone has more than one count but fewer than ten. V is TRBV27 and J is TRBJ1-1, with a tentative D call TRBD1 (5 bases). V shed 5 bases and J shed 11 bases, with 15 bases lying between them. The CDR3 is 12 residues long. CDR1 MNHEY and CDR2 SMNVEV come from the germline V gene (reference sequence). The CDR3 nucleotides read TGTGCCAGCAGTCCCTCGGGGGGGGTGGCTTTCTTT. It codes for CASSPSGGVAFF.

The rearrangement uses TRBV9 and TRBJ1-2, with D perhaps matching TRBD1 (6 bases). Germline-derived CDR1 and CDR2 are SGDLS and YYNGEE. Trimming removed 3 bases at V and 5 bases at J, with 17 bases between. The CDR3 runs to 15 residues. The DNA for the CDR3 is TGTGCCAGCAGCGCAACACAGGGAACAACGTATGGCTACACCTTC. Encoded protein: CASSATQGTTYGYTF.

The rearrangement uses TRBV5-3 and TRBJ1-5; 8 bases agree with TRBD1. TRBV5-3 is sorted into the ORF group, with uncertain function. The junction had 9 bases not matched to a gene; V was cut back by 0 bases and J by 4 bases. The CDR3 covers 17 residues. CDR3 protein: CARSLGQGRRENQPQHF. In nucleotides, the CDR3 is TGTGCCAGAAGCTTGGGACAGGGGCGGAGGGAAAATCAGCCCCAGCATTTT.

The rearrangement joins TRBV4-1 to TRBJ1-5; a possible D gene is TRBD1 (5 bases). The germline gives CDR1 MGHRA, CDR2 YSYEKL. The V gene lost 1 base and the J gene lost 7 bases, with 14 bases spanning the gap. The length of the CDR3 is 15 residues. CDR3 nucleotides: TGCGCCAGCAGCCAAGGAGCAGGGAGGCGCCAGCCCCAGCATTTT. It encodes CASSQGAGRRQPQHF.

This sequence joins TRBV29-1 and TRBJ2-3; a possible D gene is TRBD2 (5 bases). Deletions cut 4 bases from V and 0 bases from J, with 14 bases between. Per germline, CDR1 SQVTM and CDR2 ANQGSEA. The CDR3 has 15 residues. The CDR3 DNA reads as TGCAGCGTTGCGCCGGGAAGGCCTAGCACAGATACGCAGTATTTT. This sequence encodes CSVAPGRPSTDTQYF.

This clone was seen just once. This chain joins TRBV18 and TRBJ2-5; 9 bases line up with TRBD1. The DNA end is a closer match to TRBJ2-7, so the J assignment may be wrong. CDR3 length: 18 amino acids. Germline CDR1 and CDR2: KGHSH and LQKENI. Written as DNA, the CDR3 is TGTGCCAGCTCACCGCGTGCTCCGGGACAGGGCACCTCCTACGAGCAGTACTTC. Encoded protein: CASSPRAPGQGTSYEQYF.

CDR3 region: CASSDSPNHSYNEQFF. For the CDR3, the DNA is TGTGCCAGCAGTGACTCGCCTAACCACTCCTACAATGAGCAGTTCTTC. This rearrangement joins TRBV6-4 to TRBJ2-1; D gene ambiguous. V gave up 0 bases and J gave up 0 bases, with 9 bases separating them. The CDR3 is 16 residues long. Per germline, CDR1 MRHNA and CDR2 SNTAGT.

The CDR3 reads CASSPGVGETQYF. CDR3 DNA: TGTGCCAGTAGCCCGGGAGTCGGAGAGACCCAGTACTTC. The chain couples TRBV19 to TRBJ2-5, with a possible D match to TRBD2 (6 bases). Looked up from germline, CDR1 is LNHDA and CDR2 is SQIVND (reference sequence). The CDR3 has 13 amino acids. The V gene lost 6 bases and the J gene lost 4 bases, with 12 bases spanning the gap.

The CDR3 reads CASTFLGGSYEQYF. The CDR3 DNA sequence: TGTGCCAGTACCTTTTTGGGGGGATCCTACGAGCAGTACTTC. The J gene is TRBJ2-5, the V gene TRBV11-2, with a weak D call TRBD2 (6 bases). The DNA end lines up better with TRBJ2-7; the J call may be wrong. The length of the CDR3 is 14 residues. Germline CDR1 SGHAT, CDR2 FQNNGV.

The rearrangement uses TRBV30 and TRBJ1-5, with 8 bases matching TRBD1. Germline values: CDR1 GTSNPN, CDR2 SVGIG (reference sequence). After removal of 0 bases from V and 4 bases from J, the junction contained 5 bases not matched to a gene. The CDR3 is made up of 15 amino acids. This chain's CDR3 is CAWSVGQGSNQPQHF. Written as DNA, the CDR3 is TGTGCCTGGAGTGTAGGACAGGGATCTAATCAGCCCCAGCATTTT.

The genes are TRBV28 and TRBJ2-7; 9 bases are a match to TRBD1. There are 15 residues in the CDR3. J lost 3 bases, V lost 6 bases, and 9 bases had no gene match. Per the germline V gene, CDR1 is MDHEN and CDR2 is SYDVKM. CDR3 coding DNA: TGTGCCAGCAGCCCCTCCGGGACAGGGATCTACGAGCAGTACTTC. Translation gives CASSPSGTGIYEQYF.

The genes are TRBV7-6 and TRBJ2-3; TRBD1 matches at 8 bases. The V gene's germline CDR1 is SGHVS and CDR2 FNYEAQ. The CDR3 runs to 16 residues. J lost 3 bases, V lost 1 base, and 6 bases had no gene match. The CDR3 spells CASSLGQGIGTDTQYF. The CDR3 bases are TGTGCCAGCAGCTTAGGACAGGGGATCGGGACAGATACGCAGTATTTT.

The chain joins TRBV2 to TRBJ1-5; 9 positions match TRBD1. V shed 9 bases, J shed 5 bases, and the junction held 8 bases outside the gene matches. Germline lookup yields CDR1 SNHLY and CDR2 FYNNEI. CDR3 size: 14 residues. The CDR3 DNA is TGTGCCAGTACGGACAGGGGTAGGGATCAGCCCCAGCATTTT. This gives the protein CASTDRGRDQPQHF.

This rearrangement joins TRBV27 to TRBJ1-1; D is possibly TRBD1 (6 bases). The V end was cut by 1 base, the J end by 6 bases, with 12 bases between. This CDR3 spans 14 amino acids. Germline values: CDR1 MNHEY, CDR2 SMNVEV (reference sequence). The CDR3 spells CASSLYRDRSEAFF. In nucleotides, the CDR3 is TGTGCCAGCAGTTTATACAGGGATAGGTCTGAAGCTTTCTTT.

This clone turned up a few times. This chain uses TRBV19 with TRBJ1-1, with TRBD1 identical over 7 bases. Germline assignment: CDR1 LNHDA and CDR2 SQIVND (reference sequence). V lost 4 bases and J lost 1; bases outside the gene matches: 6. This CDR3 is 15 amino acids long. The CDR3 loop reads CASSSWDSGNTEAFF. CDR3 DNA: TGTGCCAGTAGTAGTTGGGACAGCGGGAACACTGAAGCTTTCTTT.

The V gene is TRBV4-3, the J gene TRBJ2-1; 8 bases map to TRBD2. The ends lost 1 base at V and 0 bases at J; junction bases unmatched: 8. The CDR3 covers 18 residues. Germline V lookup: CDR1 LGHNA, CDR2 YSLEER. CDR3 sequence reads: CASSQGPGGVSSYNEQFF. DNA of the CDR3: TGCGCCAGCAGCCAAGGCCCGGGGGGGGTCTCCTCCTACAATGAGCAGTTCTTC.

The V call is TRBV15, the J call TRBJ1-5, with D tentatively TRBD1 (6 bases). Germline CDR1 LNHNV, CDR2 YYDKDF (reference sequence). V lost 0 bases and J lost 8, with 11 bases in between. The length of the CDR3 is 14 residues. For the CDR3, the DNA is TGTGCCACCAGCAGAGATAGGGGGAAGGAGCCCCAGCATTTT. It is translated as CATSRDRGKEPQHF.

The DNA of the CDR3 is TGTGCCATCAGTTCACAGGATAAGTACGAGCAGTACTTC. Its translation is CAISSQDKYEQYF. The rearrangement joins TRBV10-3 to TRBJ2-7; the D gene is possibly TRBD1 (5 bases). Trimming took 5 bases from V and 4 from J, leaving 12 bases between them. Germline V gene sequence: CDR1 ENHRY, CDR2 SYGVKD. The length of the CDR3 is 13 residues.

The V and J genes are TRBV6-5 and TRBJ2-7, with D maybe TRBD1 (6 bases). Trimming removed 2 bases at V and 4 bases at J, with 9 bases between. The CDR3 covers 13 residues. CDR1 and CDR2 (germline): MNHEY, SVGAGI. CDR3 DNA sequence: TGTGCCAGCAGTTACGGACAGATATACGAGCAGTACTTC. It yields the protein CASSYGQIYEQYF.

The chain employs TRBV7-9 and TRBJ2-7; D is uncertain. This CDR3 region has 12 residues. V was clipped by 5 bases and J by 3 bases, with 8 bases between them. The germline CDR1 and CDR2 sequences are SEHNR and FQNEAQ (reference sequence). The CDR3 sequence is CASSPVLYEQYF. The DNA of the CDR3 is TGTGCCAGCAGCCCCGTCCTCTACGAGCAGTACTTC.

V usage is TRBV5-8 and J usage is TRBJ2-7; maybe TRBD2 (5 bases). V shed 4 bases and J shed 3 bases, with 14 bases lying between them. The CDR3 consists of 14 residues. Per germline, CDR1 SGHTS and CDR2 YDEGEE. The CDR3 sequence: CASSRAPGIYEQYF. In DNA, the CDR3 is TGTGCCAGCAGCCGAGCGCCGGGAATCTACGAGCAGTACTTC.

J is TRBJ2-1 and V is TRBV5-6, with D unresolved. The germline V gene encodes CDR1 SGHDT and CDR2 YYEEEE. V was cut by 4 bases and J by 0 bases, with 8 bases left in between. This CDR3 comprises 14 residues. The CDR3 spells CASSVTGSYNEQFF. Here the CDR3 DNA reads TGTGCCAGCAGCGTAACGGGCTCCTACAATGAGCAGTTCTTC. The variable domain in full, completed from reference TRBV5-6 and TRBJ2-1, reads DAGVTQSPTHLIKTRGQQVTLRCSPKSGHDTVSWYQQALGQGPQFIFQYYEEEERQRGNFPDRFSGHQFPNYSSELNVNALLLGDSALYLCASSVTGSYNEQFFGPGTRLTVL.

CDR3 coding DNA: TGTGCCAGCAATGTGGCTAACACCGGGGAGCTGTTTTTT. Translation: CASNVANTGELFF. This chain links TRBV2 with TRBJ2-2; D gene unclear. Trimming took 7 bases from V and 2 from J, leaving 8 bases between them. The CDR3 extends over 13 amino acids. The germline V gene encodes CDR1 SNHLY and CDR2 FYNNEI.